The clone carrying this T cell receptor (beta chain) was detected only a few times. No antigen is known for it. This sample is drawn from a study of blood T cells in healthy people across ages. Primers used in a second PCR of roughly 7 to 12 cycles were a sample-barcoded 5' primer and a J-beta primer mix. In TCRdb, the 5' RACE reads were re-called with MiXCR into one record per CDR3 protein. The sample consists of hundreds of thousands of distinct CDR3 sequences, around 21% of them appearing once. This CDR3 contains 14 residues. Germline values: CDR1 SQVTM, CDR2 ANQGSEA. Findings and caveats of the study: Both naive CD4+ cell counts and diversity were greater in long-lived donors than in aged donors.

The donors, aged roughly 6 to 90, were healthy Caucasians from Russia. Sequenced sample: blood. This receptor was obtained from a man in his 70s in good health. J is TRBJ2-1 and V is TRBV29-1, with TRBD1 identical over 9 bases. The J call is doubtful: the DNA matches TRBJ2-5 better. CDR3 coding DNA: TGCAGCGGGATAGAACAGGGGGCCCAAGAGACCCAGTACTTC. Translated, it gives CSGIEQGAQETQYF.